This TCR beta chain was obtained from a study of beta chain features in type 1 diabetes. Whole-study results and caveats: Possibly, sequencing cDNA over-represented cells that had high TCR expression levels.

The study reverse transcribed the entire isolated RNA, so it sequenced expressed TCRB transcripts. The method was immunoSEQ multiplex PCR; TCRdb's version includes in-frame clones alone and lacks a portion of them. The table includes about 620,000 clones, about 16% detected once. For this clone: Antigen specificity is unknown.

Only one heparinised blood draw was taken per donor, and its volume averaged around 100 mL. Purities over 95% were achieved in all sorted populations. There are 17 residues in the CDR3. V shed 1 base and J shed 4 bases, with 17 bases lying between them. Germline V gene lookup returns CDR1 SGHTA and CDR2 FQGTGA. The TCR originated in a young man in good health. This chain links TRBV7-3 with TRBJ2-1; D may be TRBD1 (7 bases). The sequenced material came from naive CD4+ T cells from blood. The CDR3 is CASSLSGTGQRYNEQFF. The CDR3, as DNA: TGTGCCAGCAGCTTAAGCGGGACGGGACAGAGATACAATGAGCAGTTCTTC.